This T cell receptor beta chain was obtained from a study of early T cells in non-severe SARS-CoV-2 infection. Losses at the gene ends were 4 bases for V and 3 bases for J; bases not matched to a gene: 5. The CDR3 extends over 14 amino acids. CDR1 SEHNR and CDR2 FQNEAQ come from the germline V gene (reference sequence). TCRdb processed the 5' RACE reads anew with MiXCR; each CDR3 protein has one entry. The sample lists 65,000 to 95,000 distinct CDR3 sequences; roughly a sixth were seen once. The V and J genes are TRBV7-9 and TRBJ2-5, with TRBD1 matching over 7 bases. This TCR was recovered from an adult who was a healthcare worker with PCR-confirmed SARS-CoV-2 infection or an uninfected control (not recorded which). The sample was whole blood. The CDR3 sequence: CASSSDRPEETQYF. The CDR3 DNA is TGTGCCAGCAGCTCGGACAGGCCCGAAGAGACCCAGTACTTC. The variable domain in full, completed from reference TRBV7-9 and TRBJ2-5, reads DTGVSQNPRHKITKRGQNVTFRCDPISEHNRLYWYRQTLGQGPEFLTYFQNEAQLEKSRLLSDRFSAERPKGSFSTLEIQRTEQGDSAMYLCASSSDRPEETQYFGPGTRLLVL.